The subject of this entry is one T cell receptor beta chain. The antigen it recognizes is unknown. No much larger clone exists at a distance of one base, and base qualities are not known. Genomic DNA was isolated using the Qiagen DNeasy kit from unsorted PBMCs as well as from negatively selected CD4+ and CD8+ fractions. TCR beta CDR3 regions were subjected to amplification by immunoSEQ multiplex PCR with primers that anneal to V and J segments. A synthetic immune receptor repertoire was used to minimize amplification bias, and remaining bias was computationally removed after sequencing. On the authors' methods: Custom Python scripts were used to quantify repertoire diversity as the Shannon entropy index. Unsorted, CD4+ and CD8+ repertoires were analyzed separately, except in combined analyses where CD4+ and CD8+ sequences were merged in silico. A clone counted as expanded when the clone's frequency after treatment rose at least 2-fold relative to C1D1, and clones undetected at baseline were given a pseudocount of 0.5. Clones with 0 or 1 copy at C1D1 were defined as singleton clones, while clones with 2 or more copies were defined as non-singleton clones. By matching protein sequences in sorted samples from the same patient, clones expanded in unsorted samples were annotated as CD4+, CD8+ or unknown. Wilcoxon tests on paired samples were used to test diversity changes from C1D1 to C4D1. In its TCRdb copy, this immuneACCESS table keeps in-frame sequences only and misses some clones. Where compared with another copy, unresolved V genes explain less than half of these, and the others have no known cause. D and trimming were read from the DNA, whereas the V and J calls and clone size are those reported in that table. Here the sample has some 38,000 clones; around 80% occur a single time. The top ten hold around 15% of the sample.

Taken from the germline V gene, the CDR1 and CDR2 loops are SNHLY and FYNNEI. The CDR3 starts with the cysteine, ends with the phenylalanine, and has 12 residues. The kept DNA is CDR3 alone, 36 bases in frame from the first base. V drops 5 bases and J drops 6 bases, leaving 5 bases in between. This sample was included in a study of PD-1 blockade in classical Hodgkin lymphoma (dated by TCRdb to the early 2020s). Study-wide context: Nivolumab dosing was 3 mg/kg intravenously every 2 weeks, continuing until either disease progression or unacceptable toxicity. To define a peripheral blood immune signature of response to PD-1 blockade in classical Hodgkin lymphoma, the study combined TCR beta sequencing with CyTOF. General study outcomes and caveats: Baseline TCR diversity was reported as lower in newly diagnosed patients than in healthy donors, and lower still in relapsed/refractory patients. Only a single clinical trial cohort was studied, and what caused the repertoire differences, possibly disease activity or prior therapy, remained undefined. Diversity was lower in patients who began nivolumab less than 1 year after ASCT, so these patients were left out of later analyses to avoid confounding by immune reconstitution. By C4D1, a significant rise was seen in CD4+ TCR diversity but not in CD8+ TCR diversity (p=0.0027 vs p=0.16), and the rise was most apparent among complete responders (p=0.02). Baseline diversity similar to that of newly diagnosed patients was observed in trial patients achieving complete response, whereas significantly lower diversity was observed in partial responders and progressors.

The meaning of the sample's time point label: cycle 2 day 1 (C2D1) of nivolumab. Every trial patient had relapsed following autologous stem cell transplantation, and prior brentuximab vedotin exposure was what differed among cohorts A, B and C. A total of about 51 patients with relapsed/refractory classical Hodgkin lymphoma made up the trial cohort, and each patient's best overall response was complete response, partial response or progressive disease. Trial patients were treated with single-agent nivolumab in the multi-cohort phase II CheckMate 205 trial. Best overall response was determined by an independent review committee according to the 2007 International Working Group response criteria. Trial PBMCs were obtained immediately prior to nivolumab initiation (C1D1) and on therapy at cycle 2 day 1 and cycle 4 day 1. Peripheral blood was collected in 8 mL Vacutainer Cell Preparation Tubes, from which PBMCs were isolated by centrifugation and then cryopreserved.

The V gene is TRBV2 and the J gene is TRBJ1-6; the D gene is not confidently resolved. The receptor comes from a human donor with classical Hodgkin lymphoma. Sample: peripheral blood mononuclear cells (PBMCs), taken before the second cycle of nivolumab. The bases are TGTGCCAGCAGTCCTGGTAATTCACCCCTCCACTTT. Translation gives CASSPGNSPLHF.